The 21 T cell receptor beta chains below were found in one sample sequenced in a study of T cells in Graves' hyperthyroidism and ophthalmopathy. RNA transcripts provided the source from which TCR beta CDR3 regions were amplified. HTBI primers were the set used in a first-round RT-PCR of the TCR CDR3. TCRdb re-analysed the multiplex PCR reads in MiXCR, keeping a single row per CDR3 protein. The sample lists 600,000 or so distinct CDR3 sequences, around 14% occurring once. The sequencing input was blood. These receptors were obtained from a woman under 30 with Graves' ophthalmopathy.

This clonotype showed up many times. In DNA form, the CDR3 reads TGTGCCAGCAGTTACGATTGGGATACAGATACGCAGTATTTT. Protein: CASSYDWDTDTQYF. V and J are TRBV6-6 and TRBJ2-3; D uncertain. Trimming cost V 2 bases and J 3 bases, with 9 bases left between them. The CDR3 extends over 14 amino acids. Germline CDR1 reads MNHNY; CDR2 reads SVGAGI (reference sequence).

The chain links TRBV9 to TRBJ2-5; 8 bases fit TRBD2. Germline CDR1 is SGDLS and CDR2 is YYNGEE. The trim removed 0 bases at V and 4 bases at J, leaving 5 bases unmatched. The CDR3 sequence is 15 residues long. This CDR3 is CASSVAGGLAETQYF. CDR3 DNA: TGTGCCAGCAGCGTAGCGGGAGGGCTCGCAGAGACCCAGTACTTC.

The chain joins TRBV7-3 to TRBJ2-1; 8 bases map to TRBD2. The CDR3 extends over 15 amino acids. CDR1 and CDR2 from the germline V gene are SGHTA and FQGTGA. The junction had 5 bases not matched to a gene; V was cut back by 3 bases and J by 4 bases. CDR3 nucleotides: TGTGCCAGCAGCTTTACGGGAGGGCGGTACAATGAGCAGTTCTTC. Translated, it gives CASSFTGGRYNEQFF.

The J gene is TRBJ2-1, the V gene TRBV7-9, with 11 bases matching TRBD2. In germline, CDR1 is SEHNR, CDR2 FQNEAQ (reference sequence). J was trimmed by 0 bases and V by 1 base; bases with no gene match: 2. CDR3 size: 17 residues. CDR3 in amino acids: CASSLGTSGLSYNEQFF. DNA for the CDR3: TGTGCCAGCAGCTTAGGGACTAGCGGGCTCTCCTACAATGAGCAGTTCTTC.

This clonotype was seen many times. V is TRBV20-1 and J is TRBJ2-1, with TRBD2 identical over 12 bases. This CDR3 is built from 17 residues. V dropped 1 base and J dropped 4; count of bases not matched to a gene: 8. Germline CDR1 and CDR2: DFQATT and SNEGSKA (reference sequence). The CDR3 sequence: CSARARLAGAPYNEQFF. The CDR3 nucleotides read TGCAGTGCTAGAGCCCGACTAGCGGGAGCGCCTTACAATGAGCAGTTCTTC.

V gene TRBV10-2 combines with J gene TRBJ1-6; D is uncertain. In germline, CDR1 is WSHSY, CDR2 SAAADI. CDR3 size: 13 residues. V lost 2 bases, J lost 9 bases, and 8 bases lay in between. CDR3 DNA: TGCGCCAGCAGTGAGGTTCTTGGTTCACCCCTCCACTTT. It encodes CASSEVLGSPLHF.

This clonotype was found a few times. A read error is possible here, since a much larger clone lies one base away. This chain joins TRBV2 and TRBJ2-7, with D possibly matching TRBD2 (7 bases). This CDR3 has 15 residues. Germline V gene lookup returns CDR1 SNHLY and CDR2 FYNNEI. Deletions cut 4 bases from V and 2 bases from J, with 15 bases between. The DNA for the CDR3 is TGTGCCAGCAGTGTTGACGGGGGGCGGACCTACGAGCAGTACTTC. This codes for CASSVDGGRTYEQYF.

This clonotype was observed many times. The rearrangement links TRBV24-1 to TRBJ1-5, with D perhaps TRBD1 (6 bases). Looked up from germline, CDR1 is KGHDR and CDR2 is SFDVKD. The CDR3 spans 16 residues. The V gene lost 3 bases and the J gene lost 3 bases, with 14 bases spanning the gap. The CDR3 sequence is CATSDQTGLDNQPQHF. CDR3 DNA: TGTGCCACCAGTGATCAGACAGGCTTGGACAATCAGCCCCAGCATTTT.

This clonotype showed up just a few times. This chain uses TRBV10-2 with TRBJ1-3; the D is unclear. CDR1 WSHSY and CDR2 SAAADI come from the germline V gene. The CDR3 has 14 residues. V was trimmed by 4 bases and J by 0 bases, leaving 7 bases between them. In DNA form, the CDR3 reads TGCGCCAGCAGTGGTTCCAGCTCTGGAAACACCATATATTTT. Encoded protein: CASSGSSSGNTIYF.

This clonotype was seen at least ten times. CDR3 loop: CSVEVTRVFADTQYF. The CDR3 DNA sequence: TGCAGCGTTGAAGTGACCAGGGTCTTCGCAGATACGCAGTATTTT. V gene TRBV29-1 combines with J gene TRBJ2-3, with D possibly TRBD1 on 5 matching bases. Per the germline V gene, CDR1 is SQVTM and CDR2 is ANQGSEA. V gave up 1 base and J gave up 4 bases, with 15 bases separating them. This CDR3 spans 15 amino acids.

This clonotype was seen ten or more times. V gene TRBV29-1 combines with J gene TRBJ2-7; D tentatively reads TRBD1 or TRBD2 (6 bases each). In germline, CDR1 is SQVTM, CDR2 ANQGSEA. CDR3 length equals 15 residues. V lost 1 base and J 3 bases, leaving 16 bases between the germline ends. The CDR3 sequence: CSVEGGGGAVYEQYF. The CDR3 nucleotides are TGCAGCGTTGAAGGAGGAGGGGGAGCGGTCTACGAGCAGTACTTC.

V usage is TRBV24-1 and J usage is TRBJ2-2; D may correspond to TRBD1 or TRBD2 (7 bases each). The germline CDR1 and CDR2 sequences are KGHDR and SFDVKD. CDR3 length: 16 amino acids. With 0 bases removed from V and 4 bases from J, the gap between germline ends came to 11 bases. The CDR3 DNA is TGTGCCACCAGTGATTTGGGGAGGGGGCTCACCGGGGAGCTGTTTTTT. This sequence encodes CATSDLGRGLTGELFF.

This clonotype was counted a single time. One end of the junction is discordant with germline, which a read error may explain. The rearrangement links TRBV7-9 to TRBJ2-1; D remains ambiguous. The germline V gene has CDR1 SEHNR and CDR2 FQNEAQ (reference sequence). This CDR3 has 17 amino acids. CDR3: CASRPHGQSSSYNERFF. The CDR3 nucleotides are TGTGCCAGCAGGCCTCACGGGCAGTCCTCCTCCTACAATGAGCGGTTCTTC.

Ten or more counts support this clonotype. V gene TRBV28 combines with J gene TRBJ2-5; a possible D gene is TRBD1 (6 bases). Trimming cost V 5 bases and J 3 bases, with 22 bases left between them. The V gene's germline CDR1 is MDHEN and CDR2 SYDVKM. The CDR3 has 17 residues. The CDR3, as DNA: TGTGCCAGCAGTATCCCCCCTCAGGGGTCCGGGAAAGAGACCCAGTACTTC. Translating gives CASSIPPQGSGKETQYF.

The sample holds a few counts of this clonotype. The chain recombines TRBV9 with TRBJ2-7, with D possibly being TRBD2 (5 bases). Trimming shortened V by 3 bases and J by 0 bases, and 19 bases separated the two germline ends. This CDR3 has 17 residues. The V gene's germline CDR1 is SGDLS and CDR2 YYNGEE. CDR3 coding DNA: TGTGCCAGCAGCGGCGATGGGAGTCCAAGGGTCTCCTACGAGCAGTACTTC. Translation: CASSGDGSPRVSYEQYF. Supplemented by reference TRBV9 and TRBJ2-7, the full variable domain reads DSGVTQTPKHLITATGQRVTLRCSPRSGDLSVYWYQQSLDQGLQFLIQYYNGEERAKGNILERFSAQQFPDLHSELNLSSLELGDSALYFCASSGDGSPRVSYEQYFGPGTRLTVT.

There are a few counts of this clonotype. In DNA form, the CDR3 reads TGTGCCAGCAGTGAAGGAGTTGACGGGGAGCTGTTTTTT. Protein product: CASSEGVDGELFF. V gene TRBV6-1 combines with J gene TRBJ2-2; D is unclear. Germline V gives CDR1 MNHNS, CDR2 SASEGT. The V end was cut by 1 base, the J end by 7 bases, with 7 bases between. The CDR3 runs 13 residues.

At least ten counts were recorded for this clonotype. The CDR3 DNA sequence: TGTGCCTGGAAGGAGGATTCCTACGAGCAGTACTTC. The encoded protein is CAWKEDSYEQYF. The rearrangement links TRBV30 to TRBJ2-7, with TRBD2 as a possible D gene (5 bases). Trimming removed 4 bases from V and 1 base from J, with 8 bases in between. The germline CDR1 and CDR2 sequences are GTSNPN and SVGIG (reference sequence). CDR3 length: 12 residues.

Concerning this clonotype: A read error is possible here, since a much larger clone lies one base away. The chain is built from TRBV11-3 and TRBJ2-1, with 8 bases aligning to TRBD1. CDR3 size: 14 residues. Germline V gives CDR1 SGHNT, CDR2 YENEEA. The CDR3: CAGRSTGAYNEQFF. DNA of the CDR3: TGTGCCGGCAGGTCGACAGGGGCCTACAATGAGCAGTTCTTC.

The chain carries TRBV11-3 and TRBJ2-7, with 11 bases lining up with TRBD2. V dropped 6 bases and J dropped 6; count of bases not matched to a gene: 4. CDR1 is SGHNT and CDR2 is YENEEA in the germline V gene. This CDR3 is built from 13 residues. CDR3 in DNA: TGTGCCAGCAGACTAGCGGGAGAGTTCGAGCAGTACTTC. It specifies CASRLAGEFEQYF.

This clonotype was found many times. The chain is built from TRBV12-5 and TRBJ2-7; the match to TRBD1 covers 7 bases. CDR1 LGHNT and CDR2 FRNRAP come from the germline V gene. V was clipped by 2 bases and J by 3 bases; unmatched bases: 7. There are 15 residues in the CDR3. The CDR3 DNA sequence: TGTGCTAGTGGTTTGAGGAGACAGGGAGACTACGAGCAGTACTTC. Translating it yields CASGLRRQGDYEQYF.

The chain recombines TRBV5-8 with TRBJ2-7; TRBD1 might be the D (5 bases). The CDR3 runs 13 residues. CDR1 and CDR2 from the germline V gene are SGHTS and YDEGEE. Trimming cost V 4 bases and J 7 bases, with 15 bases left between them. CDR3 sequence: CASSQARVGEQYF. The CDR3 DNA reads TGTGCCAGCAGCCAGGCCAGGGTCGGTGAGCAGTACTTC.